The 22 T cell receptor beta chains in this list originate from one sample, sequenced in a study of T cells in Graves' hyperthyroidism and ophthalmopathy. Regions amplified from RNA transcripts were the TCR beta CDR3 regions. TCR CDR3 underwent first-round RT-PCR with the HTBI primer set. Using its own MiXCR run on the multiplex PCR reads, TCRdb lists one record per CDR3 protein. The data hold around 600,000 distinct CDR3 sequences, with approximately 14% observed a single time. The sequencing input was blood. These receptors were taken from a woman aged 18-29 years with Graves' ophthalmopathy.

This clonotype was detected many times. The genes are TRBV12-3 or TRBV12-4 and TRBJ2-5; TRBD2 aligns across 8 bases. The CDR3 is 15 residues long. Germline trimming cut 7 bases from V and 5 bases from J; bases unmatched to any gene: 12. The CDR3 spells CASKLREGRAETQYF. CDR3 DNA sequence: TGTGCCAGCAAGTTACGGGAGGGCCGTGCCGAGACCCAGTACTTC.

V gene TRBV5-1 combines with J gene TRBJ2-7; D not resolved. Germline V lookup: CDR1 SGHRS, CDR2 YFSETQ. This CDR3 is built from 13 residues. Trimming removed 1 base at V and 2 bases at J, with 7 bases between. Here the CDR3 DNA reads TGCGCCAGCAGCTTGAATGCTCCCTACGAGCAGTACTTC. It translates to CASSLNAPYEQYF.

This clonotype was picked up many times. The chain joins TRBV20-1 to TRBJ2-7; 7 positions match TRBD2. Germline V gene data show CDR1 as DFQATT and CDR2 as SNEGSKA (reference sequence). This CDR3 is built from 14 residues. The ends lost 3 bases at V and 4 bases at J; junction bases unmatched: 9. In DNA form, the CDR3 reads TGCAGTGCTAGGTCCCTCCGGGAGGATTACGAGCAGTACTTC. It codes for CSARSLREDYEQYF.

This clonotype was picked up many times. The rearrangement joins TRBV7-9 to TRBJ1-2; a weak D match, TRBD1 (6 bases). The CDR3 spans 12 residues. Trimming left V 11 bases short and J 5 bases short, with 15 bases between. CDR1 SEHNR and CDR2 FQNEAQ come from the germline V gene (reference sequence). The CDR3 sequence is CAGTDSYYGYTF. The CDR3 coding sequence is TGTGCCGGAACGGACAGCTATTATGGCTACACCTTC.

There are many counts of this clonotype. The J gene is TRBJ1-5, the V gene TRBV6-1; TRBD1 matches at 7 bases. This CDR3 has 16 amino acids. V lost 5 bases to trimming and J lost 3 bases; unmatched junction nucleotides: 10. Germline V lookup: CDR1 MNHNS, CDR2 SASEGT. The DNA of the CDR3 is TGTGCCAGCAGTTTTCGGACAGGCGCCTCCAATCAGCCCCAGCATTTT. Encoded protein: CASSFRTGASNQPQHF.

This clonotype showed up many times. This sequence joins TRBV6-6 and TRBJ1-1; D is undetermined. Germline V gene data show CDR1 as MNHNY and CDR2 as SVGAGI (reference sequence). The CDR3 contains 15 residues. The V and J ends lost 0 bases and 1 base respectively, with 9 bases between them. The CDR3 DNA reads TGTGCCAGCAGTTACTCGATAAGCGGGAACACTGAAGCTTTCTTT. This translates into CASSYSISGNTEAFF.

CDR3 in DNA: TGTGCCAGCCACGAACAGGGGATCGAGCAGTACTTC. It is translated as CASHEQGIEQYF. The chain combines TRBV6-1 with TRBJ2-7; TRBD1 aligns across 7 bases. The CDR3 spans 12 residues. Germline-derived CDR1 and CDR2 are MNHNS and SASEGT. After removal of 8 bases from V and 6 bases from J, the junction contained 7 bases not matched to a gene.

This clonotype has ten or more counts. The V call is TRBV27, the J call TRBJ2-6, with unresolved D. Germline lookup yields CDR1 MNHEY and CDR2 SMNVEV (reference sequence). This CDR3 contains 15 residues. V lost 6 bases and J 0 bases, leaving 9 bases between the germline ends. CDR3 sequence: CASSVYNSGANVLTF. CDR3 nucleotide sequence: TGTGCCAGCAGCGTATACAACTCTGGGGCCAACGTCCTGACTTTC.

The chain has TRBV4-1 and TRBJ2-3; D might be TRBD2 (6 bases). CDR1 is MGHRA and CDR2 is YSYEKL in the germline V gene. The CDR3 has 17 amino acids. Trimming removed 2 bases at V and 3 bases at J, with 18 bases between. This CDR3 is CASSQSSAAGWTDTQYF. In DNA form, the CDR3 reads TGCGCCAGCAGCCAATCTTCGGCAGCGGGTTGGACAGATACGCAGTATTTT.

Points on this clonotype: It may be a read error: a sequence one base away is much more abundant. Since no conserved phenylalanine or tryptophan closes the CDR3, a read error is the likely cause. The rearrangement uses TRBV6-1 and TRBJ1-1; TRBD1 might be the D (6 bases). In germline, CDR1 is MNHNS, CDR2 SASEGT. The CDR3 contains 12 residues. V was trimmed by 5 bases and J by 7 bases, leaving 11 bases between them. As DNA, the CDR3 is TGTGCCAGCAGTCCACAGGGCAATGAAGCTTTCCTT. Translation gives CASSPQGNEAFL.

Many counts were recorded for this clonotype. This chain links TRBV7-3 with TRBJ2-7; TRBD1 is a possible D gene (5 bases). Germline V gene data show CDR1 as SGHTA and CDR2 as FQGTGA. This CDR3 has 16 residues. Trimming shortened V by 5 bases and J by 2 bases, and 19 bases separated the two germline ends. The CDR3 reads CASSPQDQGTTYEQYF. The CDR3 DNA sequence: TGTGCCAGCAGCCCCCAAGATCAGGGAACTACCTACGAGCAGTACTTC.

This sequence joins TRBV19 and TRBJ2-7, with D tentatively TRBD1 or TRBD2 (5 bases each). The CDR3 sequence is 17 residues long. From germline, CDR1 is LNHDA and CDR2 SQIVND (reference sequence). V lost 3 bases to trimming and J lost 2 bases, with 20 bases between them. In nucleotides, the CDR3 is TGTGCCAGTAGTATCTCCTCCCTCCGGGACCTGGCCTACGAGCAGTACTTC. The encoded protein is CASSISSLRDLAYEQYF.

This clonotype was counted ten times or more. This chain uses TRBV5-1 with TRBJ2-7; tentative D call: TRBD2 (5 bases). Trimming pared 3 bases from V and 0 bases from J, leaving 10 bases between. The CDR3 spans 14 residues. Germline V gives CDR1 SGHRS, CDR2 YFSETQ. The DNA of the CDR3 is TGCGCCAGCAGCTCGGGGAAGAACTCCTACGAGCAGTACTTC. Amino acid sequence: CASSSGKNSYEQYF.

This clonotype has ten or more counts. The chain has TRBV30 and TRBJ2-1, with 9 positions matching TRBD2. V lost 2 bases and J lost 4; bases outside the gene matches: 6. In germline, CDR1 is GTSNPN, CDR2 SVGIG (reference sequence). The CDR3 is made up of 15 amino acids. The CDR3 coding sequence is TGTGCCTGGAGTAGGGTAGCGGGAGCATACAATGAGCAGTTCTTC. It codes for CAWSRVAGAYNEQFF. Complete variable domain (other parts from reference TRBV30 and TRBJ2-1): SQTIHQWPATLVQPVGSPLSLECTVEGTSNPNLYWYRQAAGRGLQLLFYSVGIGQISSEVPQNLSASRPQDRQFILSSKKLLLSDSGFYLCAWSRVAGAYNEQFFGPGTRLTVL.

This clonotype appeared many times. J is TRBJ2-3 and V is TRBV3-1; 8 bases are a match to TRBD1. In germline, CDR1 is LGHDT, CDR2 YNNKEL (reference sequence). V lost 4 bases and J lost 0; bases outside the gene matches: 3. The CDR3 is 15 amino acids. The CDR3 is CASSLGQGSTDTQYF. CDR3 nucleotide sequence: TGTGCCAGCAGCCTCGGACAGGGTAGCACAGATACGCAGTATTTT.

The chain uses TRBV24-1 and TRBJ2-3, with D possibly being TRBD1 or TRBD2 (5 bases each). Trimming pared 3 bases from V and 2 bases from J, leaving 17 bases between. The CDR3 loop spans 17 amino acids. Germline lookup yields CDR1 KGHDR and CDR2 SFDVKD. CDR3 sequence (DNA): TGTGCCACCAGTGATCAGGGCCGGGGAAGAACCACAGATACGCAGTATTTT. Its protein is CATSDQGRGRTTDTQYF.

Only a few counts were recorded for this clonotype. V usage is TRBV24-1 and J usage is TRBJ2-5, with D possibly TRBD2 on 6 matching bases. The CDR3 extends over 15 amino acids. The V and J ends lost 3 bases and 7 bases respectively, with 17 bases between them. Germline lookup yields CDR1 KGHDR and CDR2 SFDVKD. The CDR3: CATSDTGVSFGTQYF. CDR3 coding DNA: TGTGCCACCAGTGATACGGGGGTTTCGTTTGGGACCCAGTACTTC.

This clonotype was seen only a few times. V usage is TRBV7-9 and J usage is TRBJ1-5; 11 bases are shared with TRBD1. This CDR3 region has 17 residues. Germline values: CDR1 SEHNR, CDR2 FQNEAQ (reference sequence). The ends lost 3 bases at V and 1 base at J; junction bases unmatched: 5. CDR3 DNA sequence: TGTGCCAGCAGCTTTCTAGGACAGGGGGCGAGCAATCAGCCCCAGCATTTT. It specifies CASSFLGQGASNQPQHF.

This clonotype was counted only a few times. This chain links TRBV28 with TRBJ1-2; 11 bases align to TRBD1. Per germline, CDR1 MDHEN and CDR2 SYDVKM. There are 13 residues in the CDR3. The J segment lost 9 bases and the V segment lost 6 bases, leaving 6 bases of the junction unmatched. The CDR3 DNA is TGTGCCAGCAGATCGGGACAGGGGGATCGCTACACCTTC. Encoded protein: CASRSGQGDRYTF.

There are many counts of this clonotype. V is TRBV6-1 and J is TRBJ1-2, with TRBD1 matching 8 bases. V gave up 7 bases and J gave up 1 base; unmatched junction bases: 11. The V gene's germline CDR1 is MNHNS and CDR2 SASEGT. This CDR3 has 16 residues. DNA for the CDR3: TGTGCCAGCATGGTCAGGGGGCCAGGTTTTAACTATGGCTACACCTTC. Translating it yields CASMVRGPGFNYGYTF.

A remark on this clonotype: This may be a read error: a much more frequent sequence differs by one nucleotide. The gene calls are TRBV5-1 and TRBJ2-3, with 8 nucleotides matching TRBD1. There are 15 residues in the CDR3. Trimming cost V 4 bases and J 2 bases; bases outside gene matches: 6. Germline V gene lookup returns CDR1 SGHRS and CDR2 YFSETQ. The CDR3: CASSPGGLLTDTQYF. The CDR3 nucleotides read TGCGCCAGCAGCCCAGGGGGCCTCCTCACAGATACGCAGTATTTT.

Remarks on this clonotype: Given a much more abundant clone one base away, this may be a read error. The CDR3 ends on some other residue instead of the conserved phenylalanine or tryptophan, so this is likely a read error. J is TRBJ2-3 and V is TRBV11-1; D not resolved. Germline V gene sequence: CDR1 SGHAT, CDR2 FQDESV (reference sequence). Trimming took off 5 bases at V and 0 bases at J, with 18 bases between the two ends. There are 17 residues in the CDR3. CDR3 in DNA: TGTGCCAGCAGCCAAGCTTCCTTTATTGGTAGCACAGATACGCAGTATCTT. Its translation is CASSQASFIGSTDTQYL.